One and the same sample provided the 13 T cell receptor beta chains below, sequenced in a study of cytomegalovirus exposure and HLA in healthy donors. Primers for the PCR totalled 60 Vbeta and 13 Jbeta. Here immunoSEQ multiplex PCR was the method, and the copy in TCRdb shows in-frame clones only, minus some. The profile shows about 170,000 clones, approximately 70% of them singletons. The specimen was PBMCs. All receptors derive from a man aged 40-55 years in good health and CMV-seropositive.

This clone was seen a single time. The chain links TRBV27 to TRBJ2-7; a weak D match, TRBD2 (6 bases). The CDR3 is 12 amino acids. V gave up 6 bases and J gave up 7 bases, with 13 bases separating them. Germline CDR1 is MNHEY and CDR2 is SMNVEV (reference sequence). Written as DNA, the CDR3 is TGTGCCAGCAGACTTCCGGCGGGGGAGCAGTACTTC. As protein: CASRLPAGEQYF.

V is TRBV9 and J is TRBJ1-5; no clear D gene. Germline loops: CDR1 SGDLS, CDR2 YYNGEE. The CDR3 covers 13 residues. The ends were cut back, 0 bases at V and 5 bases at J, with 6 bases in the middle. CDR3 amino acids: CASSVDSYQPQHF. The CDR3 nucleotides are TGTGCCAGCAGCGTAGACAGTTATCAGCCCCAGCATTTT.

The rearrangement joins TRBV30 to TRBJ1-2; possibly TRBD1 for D (6 bases). Trimming cost V 8 bases and J 3 bases, with 19 bases left between them. Germline values: CDR1 GTSNPN, CDR2 SVGIG (reference sequence). The CDR3 is 14 amino acids. In nucleotides, the CDR3 is TGTGCCCTGGAGGTTAGGGGGGGAGACTATGGCTACACCTTC. As protein: CALEVRGGDYGYTF. Based on the CDR3 plus reference TRBV30 and TRBJ1-2, the full variable domain is SQTIHQWPATLVQPVGSPLSLECTVEGTSNPNLYWYRQAAGRGLQLLFYSVGIGQISSEVPQNLSASRPQDRQFILSSKKLLLSDSGFYLCALEVRGGDYGYTFGSGTRLTVV.

The CDR3 region is CASRTGTGATYEQYF. The CDR3, as DNA: TGTGCCAGCAGGACCGGGACAGGGGCAACCTACGAGCAGTACTTC. The genes are TRBV6-5 and TRBJ2-7; 10 nucleotides agree with TRBD1. Germline-derived CDR1 and CDR2 are MNHEY and SVGAGI. With 6 bases clipped from V and 2 bases from J, the junction kept 7 bases outside the gene matches. This CDR3 comprises 15 residues.

The gene calls are TRBV7-3 and TRBJ2-1, with D perhaps matching TRBD2 (5 bases). Per the germline V gene, CDR1 is SGHTA and CDR2 is FQGTGA. Trimming pared 5 bases from V and 3 bases from J, leaving 14 bases between. The CDR3 totals 15 residues. The CDR3 is CASSLGLAIYNEQFF. DNA for the CDR3: TGTGCCAGCAGCCTAGGGCTAGCTATCTACAATGAGCAGTTCTTC.

This chain joins TRBV7-9 and TRBJ2-7, with D maybe TRBD1 (6 bases). Between the trimmed V and J ends, which lost 5 bases and 5 bases, there was a span of 16 bases. This CDR3 has 14 amino acids. CDR1 is SEHNR and CDR2 is FQNEAQ in the germline V gene (reference sequence). DNA of the CDR3: TGTGCCAGCAGCGTTCGAACAGGGAACCACGAGCAGTACTTC. Residues: CASSVRTGNHEQYF.

The gene calls are TRBV6-4 and TRBJ1-3; 8 nucleotides align to TRBD1. The germline V gene has CDR1 MRHNA and CDR2 SNTAGT. This CDR3 has 16 amino acids. Trimming cost V 5 bases and J 6 bases; bases outside gene matches: 12. The chain's CDR3 is CASSLGQGLYENTIYF. CDR3 nucleotides: TGTGCCAGCAGTCTAGGACAGGGACTTTATGAAAACACCATATATTTT.

The CDR3 bases are TGTGCCAGCAGCCCCGCACAGCCCTCTCTGGGAAACACCATATATTTT. Translation: CASSPAQPSLGNTIYF. The V gene is TRBV2, the J gene TRBJ1-3; D ambiguous. The CDR3 extends over 16 amino acids. The germline V and J ends were trimmed by 6 bases and 4 bases, with 19 bases remaining between them. Germline V gene sequence: CDR1 SNHLY, CDR2 FYNNEI.

Only a few counts were recorded for this clone. The chain couples TRBV19 to TRBJ1-1, with TRBD1 as a possible D gene (6 bases). The CDR3 runs 12 residues. CDR1 LNHDA and CDR2 SQIVND come from the germline V gene (reference sequence). V shed 5 bases and J shed 11 bases, with 15 bases lying between them. The CDR3 region is CASSLLTGFAFF. The CDR3 DNA reads as TGTGCCAGTAGTCTCCTGACAGGTTTCGCTTTCTTT.

This clone was observed a few times. J is TRBJ2-7 and V is TRBV4-2; TRBD2 matches at 7 bases. The CDR3 is 16 amino acids. The germline CDR1 and CDR2 sequences are LGHNA and YNFKEQ. Germline trimming cut 0 bases from V and 2 bases from J; bases unmatched to any gene: 7. CDR3 DNA: TGTGCCAGCAGCCAAGAGGGGGAGGGTTCTCCCTACGAGCAGTACTTC. Translation gives CASSQEGEGSPYEQYF.

The chain employs TRBV10-3 and TRBJ2-7, with D possibly matching TRBD1 (6 bases). The CDR3 totals 13 residues. The V and J ends lost 6 bases and 3 bases respectively, with 12 bases between them. The germline gives CDR1 ENHRY, CDR2 SYGVKD. The CDR3 here is CAIRGAASYEQYF. In nucleotides, the CDR3 is TGTGCCATCAGGGGGGCCGCCAGCTACGAGCAGTACTTC.

The chain has TRBV9 and TRBJ1-2; D unclear. Trimming took off 0 bases at V and 2 bases at J, with 11 bases between the two ends. This CDR3 comprises 15 residues. From germline, CDR1 is SGDLS and CDR2 YYNGEE. As DNA, the CDR3 is TGTGCCAGCAGCGTAGATCTGAGACAAAACTATGGCTACACCTTC. It yields the protein CASSVDLRQNYGYTF. Together with reference TRBV9 and TRBJ1-2, the CDR3 gives the full variable domain: DSGVTQTPKHLITATGQRVTLRCSPRSGDLSVYWYQQSLDQGLQFLIQYYNGEERAKGNILERFSAQQFPDLHSELNLSSLELGDSALYFCASSVDLRQNYGYTFGSGTRLTVV.

A remark on this clone: Other nucleotide sequences in the sample specify the same CDR3. The CDR3 is CATSRDRGTGELFF. In DNA, the CDR3 is TGTGCCACCAGCAGAGACAGGGGAACCGGGGAGCTGTTTTTT. The chain employs TRBV15 and TRBJ2-2, with a possible D match to TRBD1 (6 bases). CDR3 length equals 14 residues. The V gene lost 0 bases and the J gene lost 5 bases, with 7 bases spanning the gap. In germline, CDR1 is LNHNV, CDR2 YYDKDF (reference sequence).